This T cell receptor beta chain originates from a study of response to subunit inactivated influenza vaccine. General study points: Authors suggested each seasonal influenza vaccination recruits few new T cells.

This clonotype was picked up a small number of times. The antigen is not known. The CDR3 runs 15 residues. J was trimmed by 6 bases and V by 5 bases; bases with no gene match: 10. Germline CDR1 and CDR2: SGHAT and FQNNGV. A single record per CDR3 protein comes from TCRdb applying MiXCR to the RT-PCR reads. Counted here are more than 400,000 distinct CDR3 sequences, about a tenth occurring once; the ten biggest clones make up approximately 12%. This clonotype was sampled from a man aged 50 to 59 who received an inactivated influenza vaccine. The material sequenced was PBMCs from blood, taken roughly 47 days after vaccination. This rearrangement joins TRBV11-2 to TRBJ2-7; 10 bases fit TRBD2. CDR3 sequence (DNA): TGTGCCAGCAGCCCCTGGGAAGCGGGGGGGCTCGAGCAGTACTTC. As protein: CASSPWEAGGLEQYF.